These T cell receptor beta chains were read from a single sample in a study of blood T cells in healthy people across ages. TCRdb fed the 5' RACE reads into MiXCR, producing one record per CDR3 protein. The repertoire holds about 400,000 distinct CDR3 sequences, 45% to 65% seen once, with around 50% in the top ten. The sample consisted of blood. These receptors were obtained from a man in his sixties in good health. Each CDR3 is given with its conserved first and last residue. The D gene is left open where the match is weak. Size values are once, few and many counts, or a class for expanded clones, and some rows have none.

v_call,j_call,d_call,clone_size,cdr3_length,cdr3_nt,cdr3_aa
TRBV20-1,TRBJ1-2,-,-,11,TGCACCCTGGGGGGGGCCGAGGGCTACACCTTC,CTLGGAEGYTF
TRBV7-2,TRBJ2-5,-,-,13,TGTGCCAGCAGCCCGGACCGGCGAGAGACCCAGTACTTC,CASSPDRRETQYF
TRBV3-1,TRBJ2-1,TRBD2,once,14,TGTGCCAGCAGCCAAGATGGGCTAGCGGGTGCGCAGTTCTTC,CASSQDGLAGAQFF
TRBV11-2,TRBJ2-3,-,few,16,TGTGCCAGCAGCTTATCGCGGGCCCCAGGGCCAGATACGCAGTATTTT,CASSLSRAPGPDTQYF
TRBV11-2,TRBJ2-3,TRBD2,few,16,TGTGCCAGCAAGGGAAAGCGGGAGGGTAGCACAGATACGCAGTATTTT,CASKGKREGSTDTQYF
TRBV5-1,TRBJ2-1,TRBD2,few,15,TGCGCCAGCAGCCCGGGACTAGCGGATTACAATGAGCAGTTCTTC,CASSPGLADYNEQFF
TRBV6-2/TRBV6-3,TRBJ2-7,TRBD2,-,17,TGTGCCAGCAGACAACCCGGGCTAGCGGAGGGCTCCTACGAGCAGTACTTC,CASRQPGLAEGSYEQYF
TRBV5-1,TRBJ2-3,TRBD2,-,16,TGCGCCAGCAGCTTGACTAGCGGGGGGGCCTTAGATACGCAGTATTTT,CASSLTSGGALDTQYF
TRBV11-2,TRBJ2-5,-,-,11,TGTGCCAGCAGCTTACAGGATAACCAGTACTTC,CASSLQDNQYF
TRBV20-1,TRBJ1-5,-,-,15,TGCAGTGCTAGAGATCCGGCCAGCCCCAATCAGCCCCAGCATTTT,CSARDPASPNQPQHF
TRBV27,TRBJ2-6,-,-,16,TGTGCCAGCAGTCAAGACAGTCGCTCTGGGGCCAACGTCCTGACTTTC,CASSQDSRSGANVLTF
TRBV15,TRBJ2-1,TRBD1,once,15,TGTGCCACCAGCAGGGACAGGGCGAATGGAAATGAGCAGTTCTTC,CATSRDRANGNEQFF
TRBV7-2,TRBJ2-2,TRBD1,-,16,TGTGCCAGCAGCGAACCGGGACAGGGACATTCCGGGGAGCTGTTTTTT,CASSEPGQGHSGELFF
TRBV20-1,TRBJ2-7,-,-,12,TGCAGTGCTAGTGCAGGGCCCTACGAGCAGTACTTC,CSASAGPYEQYF
TRBV6-1,TRBJ2-1,-,-,18,TGTGCCAGCACCGCGGCCCTTTTGCAAACCTTCTCCTACAATGAGCAGTTCTTC,CASTAALLQTFSYNEQFF
TRBV20-1,TRBJ2-3,-,few,13,TGCAGTGCTAGGACAGAGGGAACAGATACGCAGTATTTT,CSARTEGTDTQYF
TRBV7-2,TRBJ2-7,TRBD1,many,15,TGTGCCAGCAGCCCTCGACAGGGGGTAGGTTCCGAGCAGTACTTC,CASSPRQGVGSEQYF
TRBV4-2,TRBJ2-6,TRBD1,-,18,TGTGCCAGCAGCCAAAGACAGGGGGCGCTTGCTGGGGCCAACGTCCTGACTTTC,CASSQRQGALAGANVLTF
TRBV24-1,TRBJ2-3,-,-,15,TGTGCCACCAGTGGTACAGGGGGGGGCACAGATACGCAGTATTTT,CATSGTGGGTDTQYF
TRBV6-2/TRBV6-3,TRBJ2-7,-,-,11,TGTGCCAGCTACCGACCCTACGAGCAGTACTTC,CASYRPYEQYF
TRBV7-9,TRBJ1-1,-,-,15,TGTGCCAGCATCGCCGGACAGTTCATGAACACTGAAGCTTTCTTT,CASIAGQFMNTEAFF
TRBV15,TRBJ1-4,TRBD1,-,15,TGTGCCACCACGCGAGACAGGGGAGGGGGTGAAAAACTGTTTTTT,CATTRDRGGGEKLFF
TRBV5-1,TRBJ2-3,TRBD1,-,14,TGCGCCAGCAGTTGGGGACAGGACACAGATACGCAGTATTTT,CASSWGQDTDTQYF
TRBV11-1,TRBJ2-7,TRBD2,many,14,TGTGCCAGCAGCTTGGCGGCTAGCGGCTACGAGCAGTACTTC,CASSLAASGYEQYF
TRBV29-1,TRBJ2-4,-,-,11,TGCAGCGTTGACATAGGGAACATTCAGTACTTC,CSVDIGNIQYF
TRBV20-1,TRBJ2-7,-,-,12,TGCAGTGCTAGATCACCGTCCTACGAGCAGTACTTC,CSARSPSYEQYF
TRBV5-1,TRBJ2-7,TRBD2,-,16,TGCGCCAGCAGTTCGACCGGGACTAGCGGGAGTGAGACCCGGTACTTC,CASSSTGTSGSETRYF
TRBV7-9,TRBJ1-2,-,-,14,TGTGCCAGCAGCTCCCTAAACCCGGCCCACGGCTACACCTTC,CASSSLNPAHGYTF
TRBV12-5,TRBJ1-4,TRBD1,many,19,TGTGCTAGTGGCATACGTCCGGGACAGAAACAAGCAACTAATGAAAAACTGTTTTTT,CASGIRPGQKQATNEKLFF
TRBV7-2,TRBJ2-3,-,many,13,TGTGCCAGCAGCTTAGACTACACAGATACGCAGTATTTT,CASSLDYTDTQYF
TRBV10-3,TRBJ1-4,-,few,15,TGTGCCATCAGTGACCCGGTGGGGGTTGGTGAAAAACTGTTTTTT,CAISDPVGVGEKLFF
TRBV9,TRBJ2-7,TRBD2,-,15,TGTGCCAGCAGCTTCACCCCAGGGAGGGAAAACGAGCAGTACTTC,CASSFTPGRENEQYF
TRBV5-1,TRBJ2-1,-,-,14,TGCGCCAGCAGCTTGGGACCCCTTGGGGATGAGCAGTTCTTC,CASSLGPLGDEQFF
TRBV20-1,TRBJ2-7,-,few,15,TGCAGTGCTAGAGATGAGGGACGGAGCTCCTACGAGCAGTACTTC,CSARDEGRSSYEQYF
TRBV20-1,TRBJ1-2,-,many,17,TGCAGTGCTAGTACGGTGACAAGAACAGGGTCGAACTATGGCTACACCTTC,CSASTVTRTGSNYGYTF
TRBV12-3/TRBV12-4,TRBJ2-3,-,-,14,TGTGCCAGCAGTGCTGTCGGGGACCTGGATACGCAGTATTTT,CASSAVGDLDTQYF
TRBV6-1,TRBJ1-2,-,-,15,TGTGCCAGCAGTGAGGGGACGGAGGGTAACTATGGCTACACCTTC,CASSEGTEGNYGYTF
TRBV5-5,TRBJ1-2,TRBD1,few,15,TGTGCCAGCAGCATCGGGACAGGGATTGCCTATGGCTACACCTTC,CASSIGTGIAYGYTF
TRBV5-1,TRBJ1-2,-,-,18,TGCGCCAGCAGCTTCGACAGGACCACCAACCGAGCTAACTATGGCTACACCTTC,CASSFDRTTNRANYGYTF
TRBV20-1,TRBJ1-1,-,-,13,TGCAGTGCTCCGACAGGAGGTGGCACTGAAGCTTTCTTT,CSAPTGGGTEAFF
TRBV5-1,TRBJ2-3,TRBD2,-,17,TGCGCCAGCAGCTTGGCGCCAGCGGGGGCCCGCGGAGATACGCAGTATTTT,CASSLAPAGARGDTQYF
TRBV9,TRBJ2-7,-,many,14,TGTGCCAGCAGCGTTTCGTCAGTCCCTGGCGAGCAGTACTTC,CASSVSSVPGEQYF
TRBV28,TRBJ2-1,TRBD2,-,18,TGTGCCAGCAGTCCGCCAAGCGGGGCAGCGACTTCCTACAATGAGCAGTTCTTC,CASSPPSGAATSYNEQFF
TRBV5-1,TRBJ1-1,TRBD1,-,14,TGCGCCAGCAGCACCGGACAGGGGGGTACTGAAGCTTTCTTT,CASSTGQGGTEAFF
TRBV14,TRBJ2-5,TRBD2,few,19,TGTGCCAGCAGCAGATCCACCGGGACTAGCGGCCAAAGGTCGGAGACCCAGTACTTC,CASSRSTGTSGQRSETQYF
TRBV5-1,TRBJ2-7,TRBD2,-,15,TGCGCCAGCAGCTTGCGGACTAGCACTTTCGACGAGCAGTACTTC,CASSLRTSTFDEQYF
TRBV20-1,TRBJ2-7,-,-,12,TGCGGTGCTAGGATCGACAGCGTCGAGCAGTACTTC,CGARIDSVEQYF
TRBV29-1,TRBJ2-7,TRBD2,few,13,TGCAGCGTGGGGACTAGCGGGACGTACGAGCAGTACTTC,CSVGTSGTYEQYF
TRBV29-1,TRBJ2-1,-,-,14,TGCAGCGTTGGCACAGGGTTGGTCAACAATGAGCAGTTCTTC,CSVGTGLVNNEQFF
TRBV18,TRBJ2-1,-,few,13,TGTGCCAGCTCACCTTACACGGGGCCTGAGCAGTTCTTC,CASSPYTGPEQFF
TRBV7-8,TRBJ1-1,-,-,14,TGTGCCAGCAGCCCCACAGCGGTGGCCACTGAAGCTTTCTTT,CASSPTAVATEAFF
TRBV27,TRBJ2-5,TRBD1,many,16,TGTGCCAGCAGTTTTTTAAGGAGGACAGGGGAAGAGACCCAGTACTTC,CASSFLRRTGEETQYF